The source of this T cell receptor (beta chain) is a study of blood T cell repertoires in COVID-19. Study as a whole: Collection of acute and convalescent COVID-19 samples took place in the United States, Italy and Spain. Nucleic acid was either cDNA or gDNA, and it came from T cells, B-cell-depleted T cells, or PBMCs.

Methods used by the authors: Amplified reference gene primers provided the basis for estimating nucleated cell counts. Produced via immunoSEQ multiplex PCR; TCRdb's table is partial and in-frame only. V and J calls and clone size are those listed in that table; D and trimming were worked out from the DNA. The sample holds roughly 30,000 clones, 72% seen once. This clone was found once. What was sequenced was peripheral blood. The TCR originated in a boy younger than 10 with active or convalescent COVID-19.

DNA for the CDR3: TGTGCCTGGGGGGCAGGCCGGGGGAACGAGCAGTACTTC. It specifies CAWGAGRGNEQYF. V is TRBV30 and J is TRBJ2-7; weak D call: TRBD2 (6 bases). This CDR3 comprises 13 residues. Germline V CDR1 and CDR2: GTSNPN, SVGIG (reference sequence). Trimming pared 5 bases from V and 5 bases from J, leaving 16 bases between.